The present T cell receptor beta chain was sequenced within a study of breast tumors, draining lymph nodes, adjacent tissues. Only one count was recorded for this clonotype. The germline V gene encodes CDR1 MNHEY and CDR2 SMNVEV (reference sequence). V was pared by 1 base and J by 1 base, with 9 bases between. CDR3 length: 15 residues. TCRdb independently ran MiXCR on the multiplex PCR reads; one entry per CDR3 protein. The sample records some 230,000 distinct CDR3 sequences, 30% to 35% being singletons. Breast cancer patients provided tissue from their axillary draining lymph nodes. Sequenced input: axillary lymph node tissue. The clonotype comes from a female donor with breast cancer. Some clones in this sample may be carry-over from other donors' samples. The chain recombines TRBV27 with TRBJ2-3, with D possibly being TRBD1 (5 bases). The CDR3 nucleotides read TGTGCCAGCAGTTTATACCTAGGGGGCACAGATACGCAGTATTTT. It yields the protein CASSLYLGGTDTQYF.